This T cell receptor (beta chain) was sequenced in a study of blood T cell repertoires in COVID-19. Some clones are missing from TCRdb's copy, which holds only in-frame ones; the method was immunoSEQ multiplex PCR. The data show 200,000 or so clones, around 79% seen once. Trimming stripped 0 bases from V and 0 bases from J, with 3 bases between. Germline V gene sequence: CDR1 MNHEY, CDR2 SMNVEV (reference sequence). This CDR3 spans 13 amino acids. This sequence joins TRBV27 and TRBJ2-7; D is unclear. Sequencing was done on a sample of peripheral blood. The receptor's source is a man in his sixties with active or convalescent COVID-19. The chain's CDR3 is CASSLSLSYEQYF. CDR3 DNA: TGTGCCAGCAGTTTATCACTCTCCTACGAGCAGTACTTC.